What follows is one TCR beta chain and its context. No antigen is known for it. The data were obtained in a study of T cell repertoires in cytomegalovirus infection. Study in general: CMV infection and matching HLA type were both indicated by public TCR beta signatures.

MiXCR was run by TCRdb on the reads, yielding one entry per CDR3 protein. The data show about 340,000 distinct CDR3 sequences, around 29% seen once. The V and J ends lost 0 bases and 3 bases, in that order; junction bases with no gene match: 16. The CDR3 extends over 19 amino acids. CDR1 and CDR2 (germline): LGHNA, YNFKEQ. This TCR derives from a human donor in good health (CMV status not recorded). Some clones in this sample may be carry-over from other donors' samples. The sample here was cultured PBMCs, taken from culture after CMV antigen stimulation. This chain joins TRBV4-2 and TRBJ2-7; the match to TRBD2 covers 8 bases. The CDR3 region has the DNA TGTGCCAGCAGCCAAGAGGGCCAGAGGCGGCGGACTAGCAGCTACGAGCAGTACTTC. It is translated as CASSQEGQRRRTSSYEQYF.